The 24 T cell receptor beta chains below all came from one sample that was sequenced in a study of blood T cells in healthy people across ages. A sample-barcoded 5' primer and a J-beta primer mix were used in a second PCR of about 7 to 11 cycles. TCRdb fed the 5' RACE reads into MiXCR, producing one record per CDR3 protein. The sample has 800,000 to 950,000 distinct CDR3 sequences, around 34% seen once; the top ten hold 10% to 15%. The sample was blood. The receptors come from a man aged 18 to 29 in good health.

About this clonotype itself: Likely a read error: the CDR3 ends without its conserved phenylalanine or tryptophan. The chain joins TRBV12-3 or TRBV12-4 to TRBJ1-1, with no clear D. Trimming left V 1 base short and J 4 bases short, with 4 bases between. This CDR3 is 12 amino acids long. CDR3 sequence: CASSLGITEAFL. CDR3 in DNA: TGTGCCAGCAGTTTAGGGATCACTGAAGCTTTCCTT.

V gene TRBV25-1 combines with J gene TRBJ1-1; D unclear. Germline CDR1 reads MGHDK; CDR2 reads SYGVNS. The CDR3 sequence is 12 residues long. V was shortened by 3 bases and J by 11 bases, with 13 bases between the two germline ends. The CDR3: CASSDRTAWAFF. DNA for the CDR3: TGTGCCAGCAGTGACCGAACAGCGTGGGCTTTCTTT.

Regarding this clonotype: One end of the junction varies from germline; a read error may be responsible. This sequence joins TRBV20-1 and TRBJ2-3, with D tentatively TRBD1 (6 bases). The germline V gene encodes CDR1 DFQATT and CDR2 SNEGSKA (reference sequence). CDR3 length: 16 residues. For the CDR3, the DNA is TGCAGTGCTAGAGCGCCAGGGGTTGGTGAAACAGATGCGCAGTATTTT. It yields the protein CSARAPGVGETDAQYF.

Worth noting for this clonotype: A much larger clone lies one base from this, so it may be a read error. The chain uses TRBV2 and TRBJ2-1; 9 bases align to TRBD2. The CDR3 is 15 residues long. In germline, CDR1 is SNHLY, CDR2 FYNNEI. After removal of 3 bases from V and 8 bases from J, the junction contained 8 bases not matched to a gene. CDR3 sequence reads: CASSDSSGVVDEQFF. As DNA, the CDR3 is TGTGCCAGCAGTGATTCTAGCGGGGTTGTCGATGAGCAGTTCTTC. Full variable domain (missing parts from reference TRBV2 and TRBJ2-1): EPEVTQTPSHQVTQMGQEVILRCVPISNHLYFYWYRQILGQKVEFLVSFYNNEISEKSEIFDDQFSVERPDGSNFTLKIRSTKLEDSAMYFCASSDSSGVVDEQFFGPGTRLTVL.

This chain links TRBV20-1 with TRBJ2-7; D may be TRBD2 (6 bases). Trimming pared 5 bases from V and 6 bases from J, leaving 11 bases between. This CDR3 is 11 amino acids long. Germline values: CDR1 DFQATT, CDR2 SNEGSKA (reference sequence). CDR3 in amino acids: CSAGGLGEQYF. The CDR3 region has the DNA TGCAGTGCTGGGGGGTTAGGCGAGCAGTACTTC.

This clonotype was counted between two and nine times. This chain joins TRBV15 and TRBJ1-2, with 9 bases aligning to TRBD1. Germline-derived CDR1 and CDR2 are LNHNV and YYDKDF (reference sequence). This CDR3 comprises 15 residues. Germline trimming cut 5 bases from V and 2 bases from J; bases unmatched to any gene: 6. Here the CDR3 reads CATSSGGTGNYGYTF. For the CDR3, the DNA is TGTGCCACCAGCTCAGGAGGGACAGGGAACTATGGCTACACCTTC.

This clonotype was counted ten times or more. The chain uses TRBV7-2 and TRBJ2-5, with 7 nucleotides matching TRBD1. Germline CDR1 is SGHTA and CDR2 is FQGNSA. The CDR3 has 17 amino acids. The V gene end was trimmed by 4 bases and the J gene end by 4 bases; junction bases not matched to a gene: 15. The DNA of the CDR3 is TGTGCCAGCAGCTCCTCTCCGGGGACAGCTAGAAGAGAGACCCAGTACTTC. It encodes CASSSSPGTARRETQYF.

This clonotype was detected only once. This chain uses TRBV20-1 with TRBJ2-6; 9 bases align to TRBD1. CDR1 and CDR2 from the germline V gene are DFQATT and SNEGSKA (reference sequence). The V gene end was trimmed by 0 bases and the J gene end by 1 base; junction bases not matched to a gene: 16. The CDR3 covers 21 residues. The CDR3 loop reads CSARDHSPDRGGVSGANVLTF. In DNA form, the CDR3 reads TGCAGTGCTAGAGATCACTCTCCGGACAGGGGAGGAGTGTCTGGGGCCAACGTCCTGACTTTC.

The chain carries TRBV29-1 and TRBJ2-3; D remains ambiguous. CDR3 size: 13 residues. V was pared by 3 bases and J by 2 bases, with 9 bases between. Germline CDR1 is SQVTM and CDR2 is ANQGSEA. The CDR3 DNA follows: TGCAGCGTTGATCCCGGCACCACAGATACGCAGTATTTT. This translates into CSVDPGTTDTQYF.

The rearrangement joins TRBV6-2 or TRBV6-3 to TRBJ1-2; D is uncertain. The V and J ends lost 6 bases and 2 bases respectively, with 16 bases between them. The germline CDR1 and CDR2 sequences are MNHEY and SVGEGT. The CDR3 is 15 amino acids. CDR3 in DNA: TGTGCCAGCAGCTTAGATGGCCGGACCAACTATGGCTACACCTTC. Protein: CASSLDGRTNYGYTF.

About this clonotype: The junction shows a germline mismatch at one end, possibly a read error. V is TRBV20-1 and J is TRBJ1-6; no clear D gene. Germline V gene sequence: CDR1 DFQATT, CDR2 SNEGSKA (reference sequence). The CDR3 contains 12 residues. CDR3 region: CSTRVLESPLHF. The CDR3 DNA reads as TGCAGTACTAGAGTCCTGGAGTCACCCCTCCACTTT.

In this sample, this clonotype turned up a few times. The chain couples TRBV5-1 to TRBJ2-7; tentative D call: TRBD1 (5 bases). V shed 4 bases and J shed 7 bases, with 18 bases lying between them. Germline values: CDR1 SGHRS, CDR2 YFSETQ. This CDR3 comprises 14 residues. The CDR3 DNA is TGCGCCAGCAGCCCGCAAACAGGTTTTGATGAGCAGTACTTC. It specifies CASSPQTGFDEQYF.

V is TRBV4-2 and J is TRBJ2-1; the D gene is possibly TRBD2 (6 bases). The V end lost 0 bases, the J end lost 10 bases, and 16 bases lay between the germline ends. The CDR3 spans 15 residues. Germline V CDR1 and CDR2: LGHNA, YNFKEQ. The CDR3 spells CASSQDQLASDEQFF. CDR3 sequence (DNA): TGTGCCAGCAGCCAAGATCAGCTAGCGTCGGACGAGCAGTTCTTC.

The chain joins TRBV13 to TRBJ2-2; maybe TRBD2 (5 bases). The CDR3 totals 15 residues. Germline values: CDR1 PRHDT, CDR2 FYEKMQ (reference sequence). Trimming took 5 bases from V and 5 from J, leaving 15 bases between them. The CDR3 sequence: CASSPDNPGTGELFF. The CDR3 region has the DNA TGTGCCAGCAGCCCCGACAACCCGGGGACCGGGGAGCTGTTTTTT. The complete variable domain, with remaining parts taken from reference TRBV13 and TRBJ2-2, reads AAGVIQSPRHLIKEKRETATLKCYPIPRHDTVYWYQQGPGQDPQFLISFYEKMQSDKGSIPDRFSAQQFSDYHSELNMSSLELGDSALYFCASSPDNPGTGELFFGEGSRLTVL.

For this clonotype: One end of the junction is discordant with germline, which a read error may explain. The chain recombines TRBV7-9 with TRBJ2-7; TRBD2 matches at 8 bases. The CDR3 spans 15 residues. The germline CDR1 and CDR2 sequences are SEHNR and FQNEAQ (reference sequence). CDR3 coding DNA: TGTACCAGCAGCTTATCAGCCGGGAGGGTATACGAGCAGTACTTC. Translation: CTSSLSAGRVYEQYF.

This chain uses TRBV20-1 with TRBJ1-2; weak D call: TRBD1 (6 bases). Germline assignment: CDR1 DFQATT and CDR2 SNEGSKA (reference sequence). Deletions cut 3 bases from V and 7 bases from J, with 15 bases between. The CDR3 length is 13 residues. In nucleotides, the CDR3 is TGCAGTGCTAGTATCTTGGGGGCAAGTGGCTACACCTTC. It encodes CSASILGASGYTF.

This clonotype was observed once. The chain carries TRBV29-1 and TRBJ2-5; TRBD2 might be the D (6 bases). CDR3 length: 14 residues. Trimming shortened V by 0 bases and J by 2 bases, and 10 bases separated the two germline ends. Germline loops: CDR1 SQVTM, CDR2 ANQGSEA. CDR3 in DNA: TGCAGCGTTGAAGAAGTTGGGGGGCAAGAGACCCAGTACTTC. It encodes CSVEEVGGQETQYF.

J is TRBJ1-5 and V is TRBV9; D call uncertain. This CDR3 contains 17 residues. The germline gives CDR1 SGDLS, CDR2 YYNGEE. Trimming took 0 bases from V and 1 from J, leaving 14 bases between them. For the CDR3, the DNA is TGTGCCAGCAGCGTAGAGGTAGGGCGTGGGAGCAATCAGCCCCAGCATTTT. Encoded protein: CASSVEVGRGSNQPQHF.

This clonotype was counted once. Given a much more abundant clone one base away, this may be a read error. This chain connects TRBV27 to TRBJ2-3, with 7 bases lining up with TRBD2. The CDR3 sequence is 14 residues long. In germline, CDR1 is MNHEY, CDR2 SMNVEV (reference sequence). CDR3 in amino acids: CAGRKAGSTDTQYF. CDR3 nucleotide sequence: TGTGCCGGCAGAAAAGCGGGGAGCACAGATACGCAGTATTTT.

This clonotype was observed a few times. The chain has TRBV7-2 and TRBJ1-2; D call uncertain. The germline V gene has CDR1 SGHTA and CDR2 FQGNSA. The CDR3 sequence is 14 residues long. The germline V and J ends were trimmed by 5 bases and 4 bases, with 14 bases remaining between them. Here the CDR3 DNA reads TGTGCCAGCAGCCAAAAGTTCCGCCGCTATGGCTACACCTTC. Its translation is CASSQKFRRYGYTF.

The rearrangement joins TRBV7-2 to TRBJ2-1; 10 bases line up with TRBD2. Germline CDR1 is SGHTA and CDR2 is FQGNSA. V lost 1 base and J lost 3; bases outside the gene matches: 6. This CDR3 comprises 17 residues. The CDR3 DNA reads as TGTGCCAGCAGCTTAGGTCCCGGGACTAGCGACTACAATGAGCAGTTCTTC. Protein sequence: CASSLGPGTSDYNEQFF. The variable domain in full, with the rest retrieved from reference TRBV7-2 and TRBJ2-1, is GAGVSQSPSNKVTEKGKDVELRCDPISGHTALYWYRQSLGQGLEFLIYFQGNSAPDKSGLPSDRFSAERTGGSVSTLTIQRTQQEDSAVYLCASSLGPGTSDYNEQFFGPGTRLTVL.

The rearrangement links TRBV29-1 to TRBJ1-2; tentatively, D is TRBD1 (5 bases). V lost 3 bases to trimming and J lost 8 bases, with 10 bases between them. Germline assignment: CDR1 SQVTM and CDR2 ANQGSEA. The CDR3 has 11 residues. DNA of the CDR3: TGCAGCGTTGAGGGACCGAAGGGCTACACCTTC. It specifies CSVEGPKGYTF.

As DNA, the CDR3 is TGTGCCAGCAATACCGGGTCTGGAAACACCATATATTTT. Residues: CASNTGSGNTIYF. The chain couples TRBV12-3 or TRBV12-4 to TRBJ1-3; D is unresolved. Trimming cost V 7 bases and J 1 base, with 8 bases left between them. The CDR3 consists of 13 residues.

This clonotype was seen a few times. The chain combines TRBV5-1 with TRBJ2-1; D is undetermined. V lost 2 bases, J lost 4 bases, and 10 bases lay in between. Germline V gene sequence: CDR1 SGHRS, CDR2 YFSETQ. The CDR3 loop spans 14 amino acids. The CDR3 DNA reads TGCGCCAGCAGCTTCAACAGCATATACAATGAGCAGTTCTTC. Its translation: CASSFNSIYNEQFF.